The source of this TCR beta chain is a study of T cell repertoires in cytomegalovirus infection. On the study more broadly: CMV epitopes that were recently identified and HLA-C-restricted were used alongside well-studied HLA-B-restricted ones.

As for this clonotype: Its cognate antigen is unknown.

TCRdb reprocessed the reads with MiXCR, giving one entry per CDR3 protein. The sample contains roughly 150,000 distinct CDR3 sequences, more than 25% of which appear only once. CDR1 and CDR2 from the germline V gene are SNHLY and FYNNEI. Trimming removed 4 bases from V and 5 bases from J; junction bases left unmatched: 20. CDR3 length: 19 residues. The study's findings and limits: Totalled public TCR beta family frequency picked out people who carried CMV plus the relevant HLA.

The genes are TRBV2 and TRBJ1-5, with 7 nucleotides matching TRBD1. The origin of this receptor is a human donor in good health (CMV status not recorded). Some clones in this sample may be carry-over from other donors' samples. The source material was CD8+ T cells from cultured PBMCs, sampled from culture after CMV antigen stimulation. CDR3: CASSGGTGDFPDQHQPQHF. DNA for the CDR3: TGTGCCAGCAGTGGCGGAACAGGGGATTTTCCCGATCAGCATCAGCCCCAGCATTTT. The full variable domain, completed using reference TRBV2 and TRBJ1-5, is EPEVTQTPSHQVTQMGQEVILRCVPISNHLYFYWYRQILGQKVEFLVSFYNNEISEKSEIFDDQFSVERPDGSNFTLKIRSTKLEDSAMYFCASSGGTGDFPDQHQPQHFGDGTRLSIL.